These T cell receptor beta chains were read from a single sample in a study of blood T cell repertoires in COVID-19. Assay used: immunoSEQ multiplex PCR; TCRdb lists only in-frame clones, some missing. The repertoire has fewer than 600,000 clones, around 87% of them found once; the top ten carry 1.5% to 2%. The specimen was PBMCs or T cells enriched from blood (not recorded which). The receptors derive from a woman aged 40 to 49 who had recovered from COVID-19. CDR3s leave out the opening cysteine and the closing phenylalanine or tryptophan.

J gene | V gene | CDR3 protein
TRBJ1-5 | TRBV19 | ASSIYSPQGPYSNQPQH
TRBJ2-1 | TRBV15 | ATSRVQWTGDGEQF
TRBJ1-2 | TRBV4-3 | ASSQVDVLGLGYT
TRBJ2-7 | TRBV11-2 | ASSSSFVFEQY
TRBJ1-4 | TRBV4-2 | ASSQEGQDGLGEKLF
TRBJ1-2 | TRBV6-2/TRBV6-3 | ASSYPGQAGDGYT
TRBJ2-1 | TRBV11-3 | ASSFGTRGNEQF
TRBJ2-2 | TRBV5-1 | ASSSPGQGNTGELF
TRBJ1-2 | TRBV7-9 | ASSLVGNRAGNYGYT
TRBJ2-1 | TRBV3-1/TRBV3-2 | ASSLGGGMNYNEQF
TRBJ1-2 | TRBV7-2 | ASSFRQSFLRRINYGYT
TRBJ2-7 | TRBV10-3 | AISGTQGNEQY
TRBJ1-1 | TRBV10-3 | ATSGTVNTEAF
TRBJ1-5 | TRBV7-9 | ASSLDPRALQH
TRBJ1-3 | TRBV5-6 | ASSLRGGKGNTIY
TRBJ1-5 | TRBV7-6 | ASSVGQGGVQPQH
TRBJ2-3 | TRBV4-3 | ASSQVGQGETTDTQY
TRBJ2-7 | TRBV6-5 | ASRGGADWNEQY
TRBJ2-1 | TRBV15 | ATSSTGLAGVFSYNEQF
TRBJ2-3 | TRBV4-3 | ASSARLAGADTQY
TRBJ1-1 | TRBV7-9 | ASSHIDRWGEGANPEAF
TRBJ1-1 | TRBV18 | ASSTGTMNTEAF
TRBJ2-1 | TRBV29-1 | SGNRGPNEQF
TRBJ2-3 | TRBV5-1 | ASSPGTSGTTDTQY
TRBJ1-6 | TRBV4-3 | ASSFRQGASSYNSPLH
TRBJ2-7 | TRBV30 | AWRAGTVSYEQY
TRBJ2-5 | TRBV18 | ASSPLTLETQY
TRBJ2-3 | TRBV5-4 | ASSRRLAGEDTQY
TRBJ1-1 | TRBV5-6 | ASSLLGEDEAF
TRBJ2-1 | TRBV4-2 | ASSQDWNSDNEQF
TRBJ2-2 | TRBV10-1 | ASSDEDTGELF
TRBJ2-2 | TRBV5-5 | ASSSRLAGVGELF
TRBJ2-7 | TRBV19 | ASRGGDYEQY
TRBJ1-4 | TRBV11-3 | ASSLEGLTSRA
TRBJ2-7 | TRBV7-8 | ASSLAPGTYEQY
TRBJ2-3 | TRBV6-5 | ASSYGTDPSTDTQY
TRBJ2-5 | TRBV7-8 | ASSLAGGTSQETQY
TRBJ2-7 | TRBV9 | ASSPQRSSYEQY
TRBJ2-4 | TRBV30 | AWNSRTSGRTGSAKNIQY
TRBJ1-4 | TRBV5-1 | ASSFGWDRRNLNEKLF
TRBJ1-4 | TRBV5-6 | ASSFDRGLSEKLF
TRBJ1-3 | TRBV11-2 | ASSAPTGDTIY
TRBJ2-7 | TRBV6-1 | ASSEARGGGYEQY
TRBJ1-6 | TRBV5-8 | ASSLVGGGGSPLH
TRBJ1-1 | TRBV14 | ASSQITRDTEAF
TRBJ2-5 | TRBV18 | ASSPGPLISGQETQY
TRBJ1-5 | TRBV2 | ASSEAPKTGPQH